These 24 T cell receptor beta chains originate from one sample sequenced in a study of immune cell composition in non-small cell lung cancer. Normal lung was sampled as far from the tumour as possible, at least 3 cm. Generated by immunoSEQ multiplex PCR, the TCRdb table keeps only in-frame clones and is missing some. Here the sample spans approximately 6,800 clones, 75% to 80% being singletons. The sequenced material came from non-adjacent lung tissue. The receptors shown here come from a human donor with non-small cell lung cancer.

The V and J genes are TRBV11-2 and TRBJ2-2; TRBD1 agrees at 10 bases. The V gene's germline CDR1 is SGHAT and CDR2 FQNNGV. V was clipped by 5 bases and J by 5 bases; unmatched bases: 11. This CDR3 has 17 residues. This CDR3 reads CASSLPGTGEETGELFF. The CDR3 DNA sequence: TGTGCCAGCAGCCTACCGGGGACAGGGGAAGAAACCGGGGAGCTGTTTTTT.

This clone was seen more than once but under ten times. V gene TRBV28 combines with J gene TRBJ2-7; no clear D gene. This CDR3 comprises 14 residues. Trimming pared 6 bases from V and 0 bases from J, leaving 12 bases between. In germline, CDR1 is MDHEN, CDR2 SYDVKM. The CDR3 protein is CASRQTVASYEQYF. The CDR3, as DNA: TGTGCCAGCAGACAAACAGTGGCCTCCTACGAGCAGTACTTC.

The chain uses TRBV5-1 and TRBJ2-1, with TRBD2 identical over 8 bases. This CDR3 comprises 13 residues. Germline loops: CDR1 SGHRS, CDR2 YFSETQ. Trimming removed 5 bases from V and 10 bases from J; junction bases left unmatched: 8. Here the CDR3 reads CASRGREEGEQFF. The CDR3 nucleotides are TGCGCCAGCAGGGGGCGGGAGGAAGGGGAGCAGTTCTTC.

The CDR3 nucleotides are TGTGCCAGCAGCAACAGGGGAGAGGCTAATGAAAAACTGTTTTTT. Translated: CASSNRGEANEKLFF. The chain recombines TRBV7-6 with TRBJ1-4, with 7 bases that match TRBD1. The CDR3 contains 15 residues. The germline CDR1 and CDR2 sequences are SGHVS and FNYEAQ. The junction had 6 bases not matched to a gene; V was cut back by 5 bases and J by 3 bases.

This clone turned up a few times. DNA of the CDR3: TGTGCCAGCAGCGCCAGACAGGGGTTTTCACCCCTCCACTTT. This sequence encodes CASSARQGFSPLHF. This chain links TRBV11-2 with TRBJ1-6, with 8 bases lining up with TRBD1. The CDR3 has 14 amino acids. CDR1 is SGHAT and CDR2 is FQNNGV in the germline V gene. The V segment lost 5 bases and the J segment 9 bases; nucleotides outside the gene matches: 6.

The chain carries TRBV28 and TRBJ1-5, with D possibly matching TRBD1 (6 bases). The CDR3 contains 16 residues. Trimming took 2 bases from V and 7 from J, leaving 18 bases between them. CDR1 MDHEN and CDR2 SYDVKM come from the germline V gene. The CDR3 sequence is CASSLEGQGSGQPQHF. The CDR3, as DNA: TGTGCCAGCAGTTTAGAGGGCCAGGGGTCCGGACAGCCCCAGCATTTT. Drawing the rest from reference TRBV28 and TRBJ1-5, the complete variable domain is DVKVTQSSRYLVKRTGEKVFLECVQDMDHENMFWYRQDPGLGLRLIYFSYDVKMKEKGDIPEGYSVSREKKERFSLILESASTNQTSMYLCASSLEGQGSGQPQHFGDGTRLSIL.

This sequence joins TRBV9 and TRBJ1-5; D is unresolved. This CDR3 has 14 residues. Germline CDR1 and CDR2: SGDLS and YYNGEE. Trimming removed 3 bases from V and 7 bases from J, with 14 bases in between. This CDR3 is CASSAQLTGQPQHF. DNA for the CDR3: TGTGCCAGCAGCGCCCAACTGACCGGGCAGCCCCAGCATTTT. The entire variable domain, with the rest obtained from reference TRBV9 and TRBJ1-5, is as follows: DSGVTQTPKHLITATGQRVTLRCSPRSGDLSVYWYQQSLDQGLQFLIQYYNGEERAKGNILERFSAQQFPDLHSELNLSSLELGDSALYFCASSAQLTGQPQHFGDGTRLSIL.

The chain links TRBV7-8 to TRBJ1-5; 8 nucleotides align to TRBD1. The CDR3 contains 14 residues. J lost 6 bases, V lost 3 bases, and 4 bases had no gene match. From germline, CDR1 is SGHVS and CDR2 FQNEAQ. The DNA for the CDR3 is TGTGCCAGCAGCTTGGCCGACAGGGGTCAGCCCCAGCATTTT. This gives the protein CASSLADRGQPQHF. Full variable domain (remainder filled in from reference TRBV7-8 and TRBJ1-5): GAGVSQSPRYKVAKRGQDVALRCDPISGHVSLFWYQQALGQGPEFLTYFQNEAQLDKSGLPSDRFFAERPEGSVSTLKIQRTQQEDSAVYLCASSLADRGQPQHFGDGTRLSIL.

The chain carries TRBV7-2 and TRBJ2-6; the match to TRBD1 covers 7 bases. V shed 5 bases, J shed 12 bases, and the junction held 10 bases outside the gene matches. The germline V gene encodes CDR1 SGHTA and CDR2 FQGNSA. The CDR3 loop spans 14 amino acids. The DNA for the CDR3 is TGTGCCAGCAGCCCGAGACAGGGCAATTCCGTCCTGACTTTC. The encoded protein is CASSPRQGNSVLTF.

This clone has just one count. This chain uses TRBV28 with TRBJ2-3; D unresolved. V was cut by 6 bases and J by 1 base, with 20 bases left in between. Germline values: CDR1 MDHEN, CDR2 SYDVKM. This CDR3 spans 17 amino acids. CDR3 protein: CASSSPSHGRGTDTQYF. DNA of the CDR3: TGTGCCAGCAGCTCGCCTTCTCACGGCCGGGGCACAGATACGCAGTATTTT.

Worth noting for this clone: Other DNA sequences within the sample encode an identical CDR3. This chain links TRBV30 with TRBJ1-2, with D possibly being TRBD1 (6 bases). CDR1 is GTSNPN and CDR2 is SVGIG in the germline V gene (reference sequence). CDR3 length equals 14 residues. The V end was cut by 0 bases, the J end by 3 bases, with 11 bases between. In DNA form, the CDR3 reads TGTGCCTGGAGTGTGGCAGGGGCGCACTATGGCTACACCTTC. This sequence encodes CAWSVAGAHYGYTF.

CDR3 residues: CASSQGPGLAKNIQYF. The CDR3 DNA reads TGCGCCAGCAGCCAAGGCCCAGGGTTAGCCAAAAACATTCAGTACTTC. V is TRBV4-1 and J is TRBJ2-4, with a weak D call TRBD1 (5 bases). CDR1 is MGHRA and CDR2 is YSYEKL in the germline V gene. There are 16 residues in the CDR3. The V end lost 1 base, the J end lost 0 bases, and 10 bases lay between the germline ends.

This clone was seen only a few times. The rearrangement uses TRBV27 and TRBJ2-7; 7 bases agree with TRBD2. CDR1 and CDR2 from the germline V gene are MNHEY and SMNVEV (reference sequence). CDR3 length equals 13 residues. Trimming took 9 bases from V and 2 from J; bases not matched to a gene: 7. The CDR3 here is CASSGRDPYEQYF. The CDR3 nucleotides are TGTGCCAGTTCGGGGAGGGACCCCTACGAGCAGTACTTC.

The chain joins TRBV21-1 to TRBJ2-5; no DNA check was done on the table's D call, TRBD2. TRBV21-1 is deemed a pseudogene. The CDR3 has 16 residues. The chain's CDR3 is CASSKTSLAGGRAQYF. The DNA for the CDR3 is TGTGCCAGCAGCAAAACCTCACTAGCGGGGGGGAGGGCCCAGTACTTC.

The chain combines TRBV2 with TRBJ1-5; D ambiguous. V lost 4 bases and J 7 bases, leaving 11 bases between the germline ends. Germline-derived CDR1 and CDR2 are SNHLY and FYNNEI. CDR3 size: 13 residues. The CDR3 spells CASSVTTGQPQHF. The CDR3 DNA reads TGTGCCAGCAGTGTGACAACGGGACAGCCCCAGCATTTT. Filled out from reference TRBV2 and TRBJ1-5, the complete variable domain reads EPEVTQTPSHQVTQMGQEVILRCVPISNHLYFYWYRQILGQKVEFLVSFYNNEISEKSEIFDDQFSVERPDGSNFTLKIRSTKLEDSAMYFCASSVTTGQPQHFGDGTRLSIL.

The V call is TRBV6-5, the J call TRBJ2-3; 8 bases match TRBD2. The germline V gene has CDR1 MNHEY and CDR2 SVGAGI. Trimming cost V 7 bases and J 2 bases; bases outside gene matches: 8. The CDR3 has 15 amino acids. CDR3 DNA sequence: TGTGCCAGCAATCAGGGCGGGGGGATCACAGATACGCAGTATTTT. Amino acids: CASNQGGGITDTQYF.

The CDR3 protein is CASSYNPGQGKVELFF. The CDR3 region has the DNA TGTGCCAGCAGCTATAACCCGGGACAGGGGAAGGTGGAGCTGTTTTTT. The genes are TRBV28 and TRBJ2-2; TRBD1 matches at 10 bases. J gave up 10 bases and V 6 bases, and 14 bases lay outside the gene matches. CDR1 MDHEN and CDR2 SYDVKM come from the germline V gene. The CDR3 runs 16 residues.

This clone was recorded a few times. DNA of the CDR3: TGTGCCAGTACCGCGGGAACTAATGAAAAACTGTTTTTT. Translated, it gives CASTAGTNEKLFF. The genes are TRBV19 and TRBJ1-4; D gene ambiguous. Germline V gives CDR1 LNHDA, CDR2 SQIVND (reference sequence). V shed 7 bases and J shed 1 base, with 7 bases lying between them. This CDR3 is 13 amino acids long. Full variable domain (rest looked up from reference TRBV19 and TRBJ1-4): DGGITQSPKYLFRKEGQNVTLSCEQNLNHDAMYWYRQDPGQGLRLIYYSQIVNDFQKGDIAEGYSVSREKKESFPLTVTSAQKNPTAFYLCASTAGTNEKLFFGSGTQLSVL.

The CDR3 sequence is CASSQVQGQGADTQYF. CDR3 in DNA: TGCGCCAGCAGCCAAGTGCAGGGACAGGGGGCTGATACGCAGTATTTT. J is TRBJ2-3 and V is TRBV4-3; 12 positions agree with TRBD1. There are 16 residues in the CDR3. After removal of 1 base from V and 6 bases from J, the junction contained 5 bases not matched to a gene. CDR1 LGHNA and CDR2 YSLEER come from the germline V gene.

This rearrangement joins TRBV28 to TRBJ2-7; 8 bases align to TRBD2. CDR1 is MDHEN and CDR2 is SYDVKM in the germline V gene. The V segment lost 6 bases and the J segment 7 bases; nucleotides outside the gene matches: 5. CDR3 size: 12 residues. CDR3 in DNA: TGTGCCAGCAGCAGCGGGAGCTTTGAGCAGTACTTC. Its translation: CASSSGSFEQYF.

The chain employs TRBV19 and TRBJ2-6; D not resolved. The CDR3 loop spans 13 amino acids. Trimming took off 7 bases at V and 2 bases at J, with 6 bases between the two ends. Germline loops: CDR1 LNHDA, CDR2 SQIVND (reference sequence). The DNA for the CDR3 is TGTGCCAGTATACAGACTGGGGCCAACGTCCTGACTTTC. It specifies CASIQTGANVLTF.

The chain is built from TRBV10-2 and TRBJ2-7, with 11 bases matching TRBD1. Germline CDR1 reads WSHSY; CDR2 reads SAAADI. The CDR3 runs 17 residues. Losses at the gene ends were 0 bases for V and 4 bases for J; bases not matched to a gene: 8. DNA for the CDR3: TGCGCCAGCAGTGAGTCGACAGGGGGGACAGGGGGGTACGAGCAGTACTTC. Its protein product is CASSESTGGTGGYEQYF.

The chain has TRBV7-3 and TRBJ2-5; D is ambiguous. The CDR3 extends over 13 amino acids. The V gene lost 1 base and the J gene lost 1 base, with 4 bases spanning the gap. CDR1 is SGHTA and CDR2 is FQGTGA in the germline V gene. In DNA, the CDR3 is TGTGCCAGCAGCTTAAGCAGCCAAGAGACCCAGTACTTC. The encoded protein is CASSLSSQETQYF.

This rearrangement joins TRBV28 to TRBJ2-3, with TRBD2 matching 9 bases. The CDR3 is 14 residues long. The ends lost 6 bases at V and 0 bases at J; junction bases unmatched: 1. From germline, CDR1 is MDHEN and CDR2 SYDVKM. The CDR3 nucleotides are TGTGCCAGCAGGGCGGGGGGGAGCACAGATACGCAGTATTTT. It encodes CASRAGGSTDTQYF.